This T cell receptor beta chain was recovered during a study of vaccination effects on CD4 cells after COVID-19 (dated by TCRdb to between 2020 and 2023). With respect to the entire study: Each participant received two doses of an mRNA SARS-CoV-2 vaccine, either BNT162b2 or mRNA-1273. SARS-CoV-2 spike-specific CD4+ TCR repertoires from before and after mRNA vaccination were compared in COVID-19 convalescent patients and in infection-naive vaccine recipients. Altogether, some 10 COVID-19 convalescent patients and a few SARS-CoV-2-naive healthy vaccine recipients made up the full study. The Oncomine TCR Beta short-read assay on an Illumina iSeq 100 was used to sequence cultures from other donors in the study. What the research found in general, with its limitations: In healthy vaccine recipients, vaccine-induced clones were almost all SARS-CoV-2 mono-reactive, with only 1 of 255 being cross-reactive with common cold coronaviruses. Both infection-induced and vaccine-induced clones contracted markedly at late post-vaccination timepoints, which is consistent with waning T cell responses. The study was limited by a small number of convalescent patients and lacked early post-infection timepoints.

In the ViraFEST assay, PBMC were stimulated with viral peptide pools, and TCR sequencing was then used to find antigen-specific CD4+ T cell clonotypes based on their expansion. After less than eleven days of culture, CD4+ T cells were isolated with the EasySep CD4+ T cell isolation kit. None of the healthy vaccine recipients had a prior SARS-CoV-2 infection, which was confirmed by nucleocapsid antibody tests that came back negative both before and after vaccination. Each well held 2 million to 2.5 million PBMC cultured in IMDM containing approximately 5.2% human AB serum, approximately 10 IU/ml IL-2 and gentamicin, along with 8 to 10 ug/ml peptides. On days 3 and 7, half of the culture medium was replaced with fresh IL-2-containing medium. Unless otherwise noted, each peptide stimulation condition was cultured in triplicate wells. PBMC were separated from whole blood using Ficoll-Paque Plus gradient centrifugation and were then either cryopreserved at -140C or used fresh. The overlapping peptide pools covered the spike proteins of SARS-CoV-2 and of the common cold coronaviruses HCoV-NL63, HCoV-OC43 and HCoV-229E. The QIAamp micro DNA kit was used to extract genomic DNA from the cultured CD4+ T cells.

This clone was seen only a few times. This clone's antigen is unknown. Base quality data are lacking; no much larger clone is found one base away. The V end loses 3 bases and the J end loses 2 bases, and a stretch of 7 bases separates them. The CDR3 goes from the cysteine to the phenylalanine over 13 residues. Only the CDR3 region is kept as DNA, spanning 39 bases read in frame from base 1. Taken from the germline V gene, the CDR1 and CDR2 loops are SGHDN and FVKESK. Libraries were prepared through the immunoSEQ multiplex PCR assay. TCR beta CDR3 sequencing was performed on DNA from the cultured, isolated CD4+ T cells. For the original study's pipeline: Non-productive TCR sequences were removed, reads were trimmed to the CDR3 region, and CDR3s of at least 7 amino acids were retained. The MANAFEST web app was used to identify antigen-specific clonotypes by comparing expansion in peptide wells with expansion in reference cultures. To count as positive, a clone had to show expansion at FDR<0.05 compared with the reference and with all other wells, an odds ratio above 5, and a frequency above 0.1% in two replicate wells. A clonotype was defined as cross-reactive if the clonotype was significantly expanded both in SARS-CoV-2 spike wells and in at least one common cold coronavirus spike condition. Levenshtein distance calculated with the stringdist R package was used to assess CDR3 similarity, and unrooted trees were constructed with ape in R 3.6.1. TCRdb limited this immuneACCESS table to in-frame rearrangements with V and J called. A share of clones is missing; checked studies link under half to unresolved V genes, and the rest is unexplained. The D gene and trimming were derived from the DNA, and the V and J assignments and clone size from that table. This sample gives approximately 74,000 clones in total; 65% to 80% of them show up just once. The ten largest clones capture over 2.5% of the sample.

The receptor was derived from a human donor who received a COVID-19 vaccine. The chain links TRBV14 with TRBJ1-2; a tentative D call is TRBD1 (5 bases match). This specimen was CD4+ T cells from PBMCs cultured with HCoV-NL63 spike peptides, taken before COVID-19 vaccination. The label giving this sample's cell subset or site can be read as: HCoV-NL63 spike overlapping peptide pool stimulation. The CDR3 reads CASSHEGNYGYTF. The DNA sequence is given as TGTGCCAGCAGCCACGAGGGGAACTATGGCTACACCTTC.